The 29 T cell receptor beta chains reported below all come from one sample, sequenced in a study of identical twins. TCRdb passed the 5' RACE reads through MiXCR, listing each CDR3 protein once. The table records approximately 700,000 distinct CDR3 sequences, 18% of them present only once. These data also featured in a second study, about T cells expressing NK-cell markers.

The sequencing input was PBMCs. The receptors shown here come from a woman aged 18-35 years in good health.

This clonotype was observed a few times. The chain is built from TRBV29-1 and TRBJ2-2; 12 bases fit TRBD2. This CDR3 spans 14 amino acids. CDR1 is SQVTM, CDR2 ANQGSEA, per germline. Trimming took 7 bases from V and 7 from J; bases not matched to a gene: 7. The DNA of the CDR3 is TGCAGCGCCACTAGCGGGAGGACCGGCGGGGAGCTGTTTTTT. It encodes CSATSGRTGGELFF.

This clonotype was detected only a few times. The J gene is TRBJ2-5, the V gene TRBV20-1, with 11 bases that match TRBD2. V lost 2 bases to trimming and J lost 5 bases; unmatched junction nucleotides: 4. The CDR3 extends over 14 amino acids. CDR1 and CDR2 from the germline V gene are DFQATT and SNEGSKA (reference sequence). The DNA for the CDR3 is TGCAGTGCTAGATTTAGCGGGGGGGGGGAGACCCAGTACTTC. It translates to CSARFSGGGETQYF.

This rearrangement joins TRBV12-3 or TRBV12-4 to TRBJ1-2, with 7 nucleotides matching TRBD1. V lost 5 bases, J lost 10 bases, and 10 bases stayed unmatched. This CDR3 spans 13 amino acids. The CDR3 is CASSPTGRSDYTF. The CDR3 nucleotides read TGTGCCAGCAGTCCGACAGGGCGTTCCGACTACACCTTC.

The chain carries TRBV5-1 and TRBJ2-3, with 9 positions matching TRBD2. The V gene end was trimmed by 2 bases and the J gene end by 0 bases; junction bases not matched to a gene: 10. Germline CDR1 reads SGHRS; CDR2 reads YFSETQ. There are 18 residues in the CDR3. The CDR3 reads CASSFSLAGPDSTDTQYF. The CDR3 bases are TGCGCCAGCAGCTTCTCACTAGCGGGCCCCGATAGCACAGATACGCAGTATTTT.

Only a few counts were recorded for this clonotype. The chain is built from TRBV20-1 and TRBJ1-5, with no clear D. Germline V gene sequence: CDR1 DFQATT, CDR2 SNEGSKA (reference sequence). This CDR3 region has 16 residues. With 6 bases removed from V and 1 base from J, the gap between germline ends came to 19 bases. The CDR3 here is CSAFEWSGFSNQPQHF. Written as DNA, the CDR3 is TGCAGTGCCTTCGAGTGGTCAGGCTTCAGCAATCAGCCCCAGCATTTT.

This clonotype was counted a few times. The chain uses TRBV6-7 and TRBJ2-7; D perhaps matches TRBD1 (7 bases). TRBV6-7 is reported as an ORF; its role is uncertain. The CDR3 extends over 13 amino acids. Trimming took off 5 bases at V and 4 bases at J, with 12 bases between the two ends. CDR3 sequence: CASSGGTEYEQYF. The CDR3, as DNA: TGTGCCAGCAGTGGAGGGACAGAATACGAGCAGTACTTC.

This clonotype was seen a few times. The rearrangement links TRBV5-5 to TRBJ2-3, with 8 bases fitting TRBD2. The germline gives CDR1 SGHKS, CDR2 YYEKEE (reference sequence). This CDR3 comprises 17 residues. With V trimmed by 0 bases and J by 5 bases, 11 bases remained unmatched. The CDR3 DNA reads as TGTGCCAGCAGCTTGGCCCACACTAGCGGCGCACGAGATACGCAGTATTTT. Its protein product is CASSLAHTSGARDTQYF.

This chain joins TRBV20-1 and TRBJ2-5; maybe TRBD2 (5 bases). V was clipped by 6 bases and J by 9 bases, with 17 bases between them. The CDR3 loop spans 12 amino acids. In germline, CDR1 is DFQATT, CDR2 SNEGSKA (reference sequence). CDR3 protein: CSASLRGVAQYF. CDR3 nucleotides: TGCAGTGCCTCGCTACGGGGAGTGGCCCAGTACTTC.

This clonotype was seen only once. J is TRBJ1-1 and V is TRBV7-8; no clear D gene. The CDR3 contains 15 residues. CDR1 and CDR2 (germline): SGHVS, FQNEAQ. Deletions cut 5 bases from V and 5 bases from J, with 18 bases between. The CDR3 coding sequence is TGTGCCAGCAGCCCAAACCGGTGGGCGCGGACTGAAGCTTTCTTT. This sequence encodes CASSPNRWARTEAFF. Filled out from reference TRBV7-8 and TRBJ1-1, the complete variable domain reads GAGVSQSPRYKVAKRGQDVALRCDPISGHVSLFWYQQALGQGPEFLTYFQNEAQLDKSGLPSDRFFAERPEGSVSTLKIQRTQQEDSAVYLCASSPNRWARTEAFFGQGTRLTVV.

This clonotype was counted between two and nine times. J is TRBJ1-1 and V is TRBV20-1; D might be TRBD1 (5 bases). The CDR3 length is 13 residues. Trimming left V 5 bases short and J 0 bases short, with 10 bases between. Germline CDR1 reads DFQATT; CDR2 reads SNEGSKA (reference sequence). The CDR3 is CSAGGAMNTEAFF. The CDR3 nucleotides are TGCAGTGCTGGAGGGGCAATGAACACTGAAGCTTTCTTT.

The V gene is TRBV12-3 or TRBV12-4, the J gene TRBJ1-2, with 9 bases that match TRBD1. The CDR3 sequence is 12 residues long. Trimming took 6 bases from V and 8 from J; bases not matched to a gene: 4. The CDR3 protein is CASRTGGAGYTF. The CDR3 nucleotides are TGTGCCAGCAGAACAGGGGGCGCAGGCTACACCTTC.

The V and J genes are TRBV6-2 or TRBV6-3 and TRBJ2-7, with TRBD2 identical over 8 bases. Germline V lookup: CDR1 MNHEY, CDR2 SVGEGT. The CDR3 length is 15 residues. The V segment lost 5 bases and the J segment 0 bases; nucleotides outside the gene matches: 6. The CDR3, as DNA: TGTGCCAGCAGTCGAGCGGGGGCCCTCTCCTACGAGCAGTACTTC. Protein sequence: CASSRAGALSYEQYF.

This clonotype has only a few counts. The chain carries TRBV20-1 and TRBJ2-5; 7 bases align to TRBD2. The V and J ends lost 2 bases and 1 base, in that order; junction bases with no gene match: 4. The CDR3 has 14 residues. From germline, CDR1 is DFQATT and CDR2 SNEGSKA (reference sequence). In nucleotides, the CDR3 is TGCAGTGCTAGATCCCCGGGGGGCCAAGAGACCCAGTACTTC. This gives the protein CSARSPGGQETQYF.

Only a few counts were recorded for this clonotype. The rearrangement links TRBV5-1 to TRBJ1-1; the D is unclear. This CDR3 is built from 12 residues. CDR1 is SGHRS, CDR2 YFSETQ, per germline. Trimming left V 4 bases short and J 8 bases short, with 12 bases between. The CDR3 coding sequence is TGCGCCAGCAGCCATCTCCACGAGGAAGCTTTCTTT. Translated, it gives CASSHLHEEAFF.

The sample holds one count of this clonotype. The chain couples TRBV6-5 to TRBJ2-5; a weak D match, TRBD2 (6 bases). This CDR3 contains 11 residues. Per germline, CDR1 MNHEY and CDR2 SVGAGI. V lost 6 bases and J lost 9, with 11 bases in between. CDR3 DNA: TGTGCCAGCAGCCGCGGGGCGGCCCAGTACTTC. This gives the protein CASSRGAAQYF.

The DNA for the CDR3 is TGTGCCAGCAGCATTTTTACACAGGGTTCTGAAGCTTTCTTT. It is translated as CASSIFTQGSEAFF. The chain links TRBV12-3 or TRBV12-4 to TRBJ1-1; D is perhaps TRBD1 (6 bases). The CDR3 has 14 residues. Trimming removed 6 bases from V and 6 bases from J, with 17 bases in between.

This chain links TRBV6-1 with TRBJ1-5; D is possibly TRBD1 (6 bases). V lost 7 bases, J lost 7 bases, and 17 bases lay in between. CDR1 is MNHNS, CDR2 SASEGT, per germline. This CDR3 has 14 residues. CDR3 nucleotide sequence: TGTGCCAGCATATCGGTAGGGGGAGGACAGCCCCAGCATTTT. Protein sequence: CASISVGGGQPQHF.

J is TRBJ1-6 and V is TRBV5-1; D is unclear. V dropped 2 bases and J dropped 5 bases, with 17 bases sitting between them. CDR3 size: 17 residues. The V gene's germline CDR1 is SGHRS and CDR2 YFSETQ. The CDR3 loop reads CASSLRGPNRNNSPLHF. In DNA form, the CDR3 reads TGCGCCAGCAGCTTAAGAGGACCGAATAGGAATAATTCACCCCTCCACTTT.

V is TRBV4-1 and J is TRBJ2-1; D is ambiguous. Germline V gene lookup returns CDR1 MGHRA and CDR2 YSYEKL. The V end lost 4 bases, the J end lost 2 bases, and 18 bases lay between the germline ends. The CDR3 covers 17 residues. DNA for the CDR3: TGCGCCAGCAGCCCTCCAGAGGCGATTTTCCCCTACAATGAGCAGTTCTTC. It encodes CASSPPEAIFPYNEQFF.

This sequence joins TRBV7-9 and TRBJ2-3; D not certain. The germline V and J ends were trimmed by 5 bases and 6 bases, with 18 bases remaining between them. CDR3 length: 15 residues. Germline V gives CDR1 SEHNR, CDR2 FQNEAQ (reference sequence). The CDR3 reads CASSRNSLRFDTQYF. CDR3 sequence (DNA): TGTGCCAGCAGCCGGAACTCTTTACGGTTCGATACGCAGTATTTT.

This clonotype showed up just a few times. V usage is TRBV20-1 and J usage is TRBJ2-4; D gene unclear. V was pared by 0 bases and J by 4 bases, with 10 bases between. This CDR3 is 14 amino acids long. Germline V CDR1 and CDR2: DFQATT, SNEGSKA (reference sequence). The CDR3, as DNA: TGCAGTGCTAGAGACGGACGAGTAAAAAACATTCAGTACTTC. Its translation is CSARDGRVKNIQYF.

This clonotype was detected a few times. In DNA form, the CDR3 reads TGCAGTGCTTCATTCACCCAGAGGGCAGATACGCAGTATTTT. Protein: CSASFTQRADTQYF. The chain recombines TRBV20-1 with TRBJ2-3; perhaps TRBD2 as D (5 bases). Trimming took off 5 bases at V and 4 bases at J, with 16 bases between the two ends. CDR1 is DFQATT, CDR2 SNEGSKA, per germline (reference sequence). This CDR3 is built from 14 residues.

This clonotype appeared many times. The chain recombines TRBV20-1 with TRBJ2-2; the match to TRBD2 covers 12 bases. The V gene's germline CDR1 is DFQATT and CDR2 SNEGSKA (reference sequence). The trim removed 6 bases at V and 6 bases at J, leaving 5 bases unmatched. The CDR3 covers 14 residues. Here the CDR3 DNA reads TGCAGTGCCCGGACTAGCGGGGAGGCCGGGGAGCTGTTTTTT. This codes for CSARTSGEAGELFF.

This clonotype has only a few counts. J is TRBJ2-7 and V is TRBV4-2; 9 nucleotides match TRBD2. This CDR3 is built from 16 residues. From germline, CDR1 is LGHNA and CDR2 YNFKEQ. The V segment lost 1 base and the J segment 1 base; nucleotides outside the gene matches: 5. The CDR3 DNA reads TGTGCCAGCAGCCAAGGGAGCGGGGGGAATTCCTACGAGCAGTACTTC. Protein product: CASSQGSGGNSYEQYF.

Of note for this clonotype: This may be a read error: a much more frequent sequence differs by one nucleotide. V and J are TRBV5-5 and TRBJ2-5, with D tentatively TRBD1 (6 bases). CDR3 size: 15 residues. Germline V lookup: CDR1 SGHKS, CDR2 YYEKEE (reference sequence). V shed 0 bases and J shed 5 bases, with 14 bases lying between them. The CDR3 is CASSLEPGARETQYF. The CDR3 coding sequence is TGTGCCAGCAGCTTGGAACCAGGGGCCAGGGAGACCCAGTACTTC.

This clonotype occurred many times. This chain uses TRBV6-2 or TRBV6-3 with TRBJ1-6; no clear D gene. Germline V gives CDR1 MNHEY, CDR2 SVGEGT. The CDR3 runs 13 residues. Trimming left V 8 bases short and J 10 bases short, with 15 bases between. CDR3 in DNA: TGTGCCAGCGGGCCGACGGGCAACTCACCCCTCCACTTT. It codes for CASGPTGNSPLHF.

The chain couples TRBV29-1 to TRBJ2-7, with D possibly being TRBD1 or TRBD2 (6 bases each). There are 16 residues in the CDR3. V was cut by 6 bases and J by 6 bases, with 27 bases left in between. Germline V lookup: CDR1 SQVTM, CDR2 ANQGSEA. In DNA form, the CDR3 reads TGCAGCGTCCGAGGGTCTCCTAGGGGGGCTTGGGGCGAGCAGTACTTC. Residues: CSVRGSPRGAWGEQYF.

This clonotype was found a few times. This chain connects TRBV7-2 to TRBJ1-2, with TRBD1 matching over 10 bases. The V and J ends lost 5 bases and 6 bases, in that order; junction bases with no gene match: 6. Germline-derived CDR1 and CDR2 are SGHTA and FQGNSA. The CDR3 covers 14 residues. CDR3 amino acids: CASSLGQGGDGYTF. Here the CDR3 DNA reads TGTGCCAGCAGCCTTGGACAGGGGGGAGATGGCTACACCTTC.

This clonotype has more than one count but fewer than ten. The V call is TRBV10-3, the J call TRBJ2-6; D is undetermined. Trimming removed 0 bases from V and 6 bases from J, with 9 bases in between. Per the germline V gene, CDR1 is ENHRY and CDR2 is SYGVKD. The CDR3 has 15 amino acids. The CDR3 sequence is CAISESGREANVLTF. CDR3 nucleotides: TGTGCCATCAGTGAGTCCGGCCGCGAGGCCAACGTCCTGACTTTC.